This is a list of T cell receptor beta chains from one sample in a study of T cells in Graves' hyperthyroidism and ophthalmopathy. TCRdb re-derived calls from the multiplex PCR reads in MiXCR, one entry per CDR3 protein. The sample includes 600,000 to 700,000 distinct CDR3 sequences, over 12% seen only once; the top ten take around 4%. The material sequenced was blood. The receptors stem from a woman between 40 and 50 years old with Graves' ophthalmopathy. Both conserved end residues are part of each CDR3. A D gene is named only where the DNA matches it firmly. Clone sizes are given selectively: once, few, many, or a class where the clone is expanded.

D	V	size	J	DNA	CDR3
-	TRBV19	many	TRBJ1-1	TGTGCCAGTAGGGACGGGACAATCTTCAAGAACACTGAAGCTTTCTTT	CASRDGTIFKNTEAFF
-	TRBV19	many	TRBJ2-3	TGTGCCAGTAGTATAGATCCCCAGGGAGTGGTTACGCAGTATTTT	CASSIDPQGVVTQYF
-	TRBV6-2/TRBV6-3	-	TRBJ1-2	TGTGCCAGCAGTTACTCGAGTAGGATTACCTGGGAAAAGGGCTACACCTTC	CASSYSSRITWEKGYTF
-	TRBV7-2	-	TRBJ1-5	TGTGCCAGCAGCTTAGCAACAGGGAGCAATCAGCCCCAGCATTTT	CASSLATGSNQPQHF
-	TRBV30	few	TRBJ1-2	TGTGCCTGGAGTGTACCCGGGGCCACCACCTATGGCTACACCTTC	CAWSVPGATTYGYTF
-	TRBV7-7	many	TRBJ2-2	TGTGCTAGCAGCTCTCACAACGGGGAGCTGTTTTTT	CASSSHNGELFF
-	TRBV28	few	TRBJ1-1	TGTGCCAGCAGTCCGCTCCCGTCAGAAGCTTTCTTT	CASSPLPSEAFF
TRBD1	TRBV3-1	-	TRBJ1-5	TGTGCCAGCAGCCAACAGGGGGGAGATCAGCCCCAGCATTTT	CASSQQGGDQPQHF
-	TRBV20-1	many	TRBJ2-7	TGCAGTGCTAGGGTGGGAGGAAGATACGAGCAGTACTTC	CSARVGGRYEQYF
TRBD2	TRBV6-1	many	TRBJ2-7	TGTGCCAGCAGGGGACTAGTCTCCTACGAGCAGTACTTC	CASRGLVSYEQYF
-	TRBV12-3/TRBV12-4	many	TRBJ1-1	TGTGCCAGCAGTTACTTACAGGAAGACACTGAAGCTTTCTTT	CASSYLQEDTEAFF
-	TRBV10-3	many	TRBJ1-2	TGTGCCATCAGTGAGTCACTAGGGATGGGCTACACCTTC	CAISESLGMGYTF
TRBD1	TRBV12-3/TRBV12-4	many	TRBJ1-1	TGTGCCAGCCACCTTACAGGGGCTGAAGCTTTCTTT	CASHLTGAEAFF
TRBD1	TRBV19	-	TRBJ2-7	TGTGCCAGTAGTAGGCAGACAGGGGACGAGCAGTACTTC	CASSRQTGDEQYF
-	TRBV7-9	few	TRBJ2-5	TGTGCCAGCAGGGGGGTCCGGGAGACCCAGTACTTC	CASRGVRETQYF
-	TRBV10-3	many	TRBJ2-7	TGTGCCATCAGTGAGTCCGACAGCCGCCCCTACGAGCAGTACTTC	CAISESDSRPYEQYF
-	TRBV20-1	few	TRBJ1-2	TGCAGTGCTGCGGGTTTTCTAGCGGGCTACACCTTC	CSAAGFLAGYTF
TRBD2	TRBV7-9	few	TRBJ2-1	TGTGCCAGCAGGCCGCGGGAGGGCAGCTACAATGAGCAGTTCTTC	CASRPREGSYNEQFF
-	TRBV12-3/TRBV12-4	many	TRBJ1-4	TGTGCCAGCAGTCCTAGGACAGCAAATGAAAAACTGTTTTTT	CASSPRTANEKLFF
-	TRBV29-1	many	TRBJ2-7	TGCAGCGCCGTTGAAGCGGTGCCCTCCTACGAGCAGTACTTC	CSAVEAVPSYEQYF
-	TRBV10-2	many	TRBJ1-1	TGCGCCAGCAGTGAGTCAGGTCACACTGAAGCTTTCTTT	CASSESGHTEAFF
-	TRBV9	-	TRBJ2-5	TGTGCCAGCAGCGTAGATGGTTCGGGCTTGGAGACCCAGTACTTC	CASSVDGSGLETQYF
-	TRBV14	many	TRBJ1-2	TGTGCCAGCAGCCAAGATGACCCGGGAAACTATGGCTACACCTTC	CASSQDDPGNYGYTF
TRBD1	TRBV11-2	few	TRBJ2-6	TGTGCCAGCAGCCCAAGTCCCGGGACAGGGTTTGGGGCCAACGTCCTGACTTTC	CASSPSPGTGFGANVLTF
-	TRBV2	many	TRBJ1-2	TGTGCCAGCAACTGGGTTTATGGCTACACCTTC	CASNWVYGYTF
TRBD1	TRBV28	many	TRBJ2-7	TGTGCCAGCAGAACCAGTGGGACAGCGACGTTCTACGAGCAGTACTTC	CASRTSGTATFYEQYF
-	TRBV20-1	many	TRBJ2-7	TGCAGTGCTAGTAGGCGCGGGTCCTTCCCCTACGAGCAGTACTTC	CSASRRGSFPYEQYF
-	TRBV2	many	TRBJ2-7	TGTGCCAGCAGGTATCCCACTTACTACGAGCAGTACTTC	CASRYPTYYEQYF
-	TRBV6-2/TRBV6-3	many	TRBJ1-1	TGTGCCAGCAGCGGATCACAACCGATGTGGACCGAAGCTTTCTTT	CASSGSQPMWTEAFF
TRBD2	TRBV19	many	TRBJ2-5	TGTGCCAGTAGCGGTTTCGGACTAGCGGGAGGGCAAGAGACCCAGTACTTC	CASSGFGLAGGQETQYF
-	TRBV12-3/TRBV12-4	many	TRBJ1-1	TGTGCCAGCAGTTTACCCCTCACTGAAGCTTTCTTT	CASSLPLTEAFF
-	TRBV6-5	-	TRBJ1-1	TGTGCCAGCAGTCATCTCGTGATGAACACTGAAGCTTTCTTT	CASSHLVMNTEAFF
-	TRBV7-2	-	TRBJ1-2	TGTGCCAGCCGAAAAAAGGAGGGGCACTATGGCTACACCTTC	CASRKKEGHYGYTF
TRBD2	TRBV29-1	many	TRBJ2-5	TGCAGCGTTGCCGGCGGGGGAGAGGAGACCCAGTACTTC	CSVAGGGEETQYF
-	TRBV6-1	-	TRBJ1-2	TGTGCCAGCGAGGGGGACGGAGGCTATGGCTACACCTTC	CASEGDGGYGYTF
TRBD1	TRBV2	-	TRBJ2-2	TGTGCCAGCCGAACAGGGGGCCTTCCCGGGGAGCTGTTTTTT	CASRTGGLPGELFF
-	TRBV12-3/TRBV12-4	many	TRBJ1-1	TGTGCCAGCAGACCCGCAGGGATTAGGAACACTGAAGCTTTCTTT	CASRPAGIRNTEAFF
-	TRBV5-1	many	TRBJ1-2	TGCGCCAGCAGCACCTCTTCAGGGACCGGGAACTATGGCTACACCTTC	CASSTSSGTGNYGYTF
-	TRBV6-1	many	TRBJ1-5	TGTGCCAGCAGTGAGGCAAACAATCAGCCCCAGCATTTT	CASSEANNQPQHF
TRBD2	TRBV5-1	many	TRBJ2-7	TGCGCCAGCAGCCCAGGGACTAGCGGGAGTTATTACGAGCAGTACTTC	CASSPGTSGSYYEQYF
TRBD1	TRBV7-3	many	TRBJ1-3	TGTGCCAGCAGCTTAACGACAGGGACTGGAAACACCATATATTTT	CASSLTTGTGNTIYF
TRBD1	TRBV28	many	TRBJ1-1	TGTGCCAGCAGATACACGGGACAGTTTTTCACTGAAGCTTTCTTT	CASRYTGQFFTEAFF
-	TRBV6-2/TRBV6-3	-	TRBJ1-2	TGTGCCAGCAGACCCGGCCTGGACACTCGAAACTATGGCTACACCTTC	CASRPGLDTRNYGYTF
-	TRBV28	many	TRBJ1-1	TGTGCCAGCAGGGACGCTTTGAACACTGAAGCTTTCTTT	CASRDALNTEAFF
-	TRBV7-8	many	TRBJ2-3	TGTGCCAGCAGCCCTGGACGGCTCACAGATACGCAGTATTTT	CASSPGRLTDTQYF